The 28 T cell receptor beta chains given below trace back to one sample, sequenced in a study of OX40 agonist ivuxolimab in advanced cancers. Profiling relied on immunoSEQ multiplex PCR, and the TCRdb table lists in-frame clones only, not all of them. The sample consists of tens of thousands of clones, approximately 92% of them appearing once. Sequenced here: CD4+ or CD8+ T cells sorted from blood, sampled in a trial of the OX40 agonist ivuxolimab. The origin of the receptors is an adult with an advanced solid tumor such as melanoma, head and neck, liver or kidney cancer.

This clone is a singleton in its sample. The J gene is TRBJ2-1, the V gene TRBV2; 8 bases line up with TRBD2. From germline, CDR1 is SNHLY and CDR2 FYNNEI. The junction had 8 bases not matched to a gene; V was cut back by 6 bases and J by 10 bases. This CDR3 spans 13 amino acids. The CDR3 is CASRSSGMGEQFF. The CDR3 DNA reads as TGTGCCAGCAGAAGTAGCGGGATGGGAGAGCAGTTCTTC.

CDR3 in amino acids: CASGRGGMGEQFF. DNA for the CDR3: TGTGCCAGTGGGAGAGGCGGGATGGGAGAGCAGTTCTTC. This chain uses TRBV19 with TRBJ2-1; the D gene is possibly TRBD2 (6 bases). V was clipped by 8 bases and J by 10 bases, with 18 bases between them. The germline gives CDR1 LNHDA, CDR2 SQIVND (reference sequence). The CDR3 covers 13 residues.

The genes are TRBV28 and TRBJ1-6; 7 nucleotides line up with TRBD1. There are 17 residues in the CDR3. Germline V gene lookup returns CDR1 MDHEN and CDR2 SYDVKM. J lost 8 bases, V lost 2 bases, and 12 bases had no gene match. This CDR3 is CASSLIGTDTSYSPLHF. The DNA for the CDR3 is TGTGCCAGCAGTTTAATCGGGACAGATACTTCATATTCACCCCTCCACTTT.

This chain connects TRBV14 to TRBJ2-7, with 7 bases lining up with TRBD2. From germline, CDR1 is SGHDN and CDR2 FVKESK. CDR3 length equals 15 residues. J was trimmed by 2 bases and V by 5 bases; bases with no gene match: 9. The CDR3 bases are TGTGCCAGCAGCTTAGGACTAGGGTTTACCTACGAGCAGTACTTC. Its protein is CASSLGLGFTYEQYF.

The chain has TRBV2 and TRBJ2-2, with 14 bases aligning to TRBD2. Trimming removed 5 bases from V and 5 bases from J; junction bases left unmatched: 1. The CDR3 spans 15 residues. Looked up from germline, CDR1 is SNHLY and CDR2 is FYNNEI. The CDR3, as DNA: TGTGCCAGCAGTCGACTAGCGGGAGGGACCGGGGAGCTGTTTTTT. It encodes CASSRLAGGTGELFF. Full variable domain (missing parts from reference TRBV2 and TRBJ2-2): EPEVTQTPSHQVTQMGQEVILRCVPISNHLYFYWYRQILGQKVEFLVSFYNNEISEKSEIFDDQFSVERPDGSNFTLKIRSTKLEDSAMYFCASSRLAGGTGELFFGEGSRLTVL.

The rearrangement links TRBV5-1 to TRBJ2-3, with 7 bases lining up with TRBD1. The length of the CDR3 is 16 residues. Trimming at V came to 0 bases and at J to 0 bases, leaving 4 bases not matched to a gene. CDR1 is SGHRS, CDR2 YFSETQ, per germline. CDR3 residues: CASSLVSGGSTDTQYF. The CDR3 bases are TGCGCCAGCAGCTTGGTTTCAGGGGGAAGCACAGATACGCAGTATTTT.

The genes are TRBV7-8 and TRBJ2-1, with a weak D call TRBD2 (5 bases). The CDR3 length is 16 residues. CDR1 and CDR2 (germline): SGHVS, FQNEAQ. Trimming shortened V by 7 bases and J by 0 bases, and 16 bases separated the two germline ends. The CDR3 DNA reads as TGTGCCAGCACCCTAGGAGGTCTGAGCTCCTACAATGAGCAGTTCTTC. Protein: CASTLGGLSSYNEQFF.

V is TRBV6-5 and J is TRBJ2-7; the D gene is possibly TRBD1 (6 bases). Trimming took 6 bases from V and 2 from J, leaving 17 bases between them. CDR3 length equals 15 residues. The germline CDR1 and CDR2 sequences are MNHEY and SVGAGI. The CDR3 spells CASSNRDNGAYEQYF. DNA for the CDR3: TGTGCCAGCAGCAACAGGGACAATGGGGCCTACGAGCAGTACTTC.

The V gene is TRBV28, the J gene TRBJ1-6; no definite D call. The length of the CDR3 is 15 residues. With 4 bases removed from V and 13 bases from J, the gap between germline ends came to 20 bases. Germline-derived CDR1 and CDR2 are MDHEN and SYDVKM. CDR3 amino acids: CASSSRPNSVGPLHF. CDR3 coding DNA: TGTGCCAGCAGTTCCCGCCCAAACTCTGTGGGGCCCCTCCACTTT.

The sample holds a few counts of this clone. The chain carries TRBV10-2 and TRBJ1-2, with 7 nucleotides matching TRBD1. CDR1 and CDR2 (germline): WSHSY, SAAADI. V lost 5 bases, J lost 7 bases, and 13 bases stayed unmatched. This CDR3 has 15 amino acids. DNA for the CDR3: TGCGCCAGCAGTACAACAGGGGCTACTAGGGCTGGCTACACCTTC. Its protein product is CASSTTGATRAGYTF.

This CDR3 reads CASSPSYEQYF. CDR3 bases: TGTGCCAGCAGCCCCTCCTACGAGCAGTACTTC. The rearrangement links TRBV7-2 to TRBJ2-7; D ambiguous. The CDR3 is 11 amino acids. The germline gives CDR1 SGHTA, CDR2 FQGNSA. V lost 5 bases and J lost 0, with 2 bases in between.

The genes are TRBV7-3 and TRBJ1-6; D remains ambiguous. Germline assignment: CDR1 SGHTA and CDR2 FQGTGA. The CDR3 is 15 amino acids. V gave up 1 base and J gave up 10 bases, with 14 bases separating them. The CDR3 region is CASSLNRGRSSPLHF. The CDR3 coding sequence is TGTGCCAGCAGCTTAAACCGAGGACGGTCCTCACCCCTCCACTTT.

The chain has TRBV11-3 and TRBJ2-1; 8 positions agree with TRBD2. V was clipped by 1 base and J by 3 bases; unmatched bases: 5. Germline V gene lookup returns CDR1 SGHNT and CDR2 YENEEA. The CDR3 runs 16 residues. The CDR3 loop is CASSLGGSGVYNEQFF. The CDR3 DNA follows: TGTGCCAGCAGCTTAGGGGGTAGCGGGGTCTACAATGAGCAGTTCTTC.

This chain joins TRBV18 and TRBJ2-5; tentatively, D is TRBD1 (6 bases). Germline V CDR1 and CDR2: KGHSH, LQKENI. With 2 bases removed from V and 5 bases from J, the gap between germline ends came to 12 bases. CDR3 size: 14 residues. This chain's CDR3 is CASSPAGAWETQYF. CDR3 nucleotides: TGTGCCAGCTCACCAGCAGGGGCGTGGGAGACCCAGTACTTC.

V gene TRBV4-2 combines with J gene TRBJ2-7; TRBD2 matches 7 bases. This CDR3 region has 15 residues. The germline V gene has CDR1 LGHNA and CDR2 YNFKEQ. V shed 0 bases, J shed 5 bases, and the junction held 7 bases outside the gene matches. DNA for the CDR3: TGTGCCAGCAGCCAAGATTTGGGACTAAGCGACGAGCAGTACTTC. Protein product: CASSQDLGLSDEQYF.

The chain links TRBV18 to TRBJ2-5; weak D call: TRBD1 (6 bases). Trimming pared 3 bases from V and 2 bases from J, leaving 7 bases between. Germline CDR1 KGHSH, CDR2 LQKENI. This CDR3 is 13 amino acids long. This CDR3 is CASSPDRQETQYF. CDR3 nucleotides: TGTGCCAGCTCACCGGACAGACAAGAGACCCAGTACTTC.

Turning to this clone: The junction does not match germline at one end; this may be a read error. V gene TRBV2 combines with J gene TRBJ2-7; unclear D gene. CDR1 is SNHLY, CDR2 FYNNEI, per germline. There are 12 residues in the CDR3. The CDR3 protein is CASSGVGYGQYF. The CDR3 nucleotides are TGTGCCAGCAGTGGAGTGGGCTACGGGCAGTACTTC.

CDR3 in amino acids: CASYAGNEKLFF. In nucleotides, the CDR3 is TGTGCCAGTTACGCAGGGAATGAAAAACTGTTTTTT. The rearrangement joins TRBV28 to TRBJ1-4; a possible D gene is TRBD1 (5 bases). This CDR3 is 12 amino acids long. The V gene's germline CDR1 is MDHEN and CDR2 SYDVKM. Trimming shortened V by 9 bases and J by 5 bases, and 10 bases separated the two germline ends.

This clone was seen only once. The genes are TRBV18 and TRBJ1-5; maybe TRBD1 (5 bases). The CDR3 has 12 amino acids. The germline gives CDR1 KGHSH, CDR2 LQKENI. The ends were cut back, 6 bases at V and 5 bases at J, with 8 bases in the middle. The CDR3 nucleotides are TGTGCCAGCTCCGGGGGAGATCAGCCCCAGCATTTT. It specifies CASSGGDQPQHF.

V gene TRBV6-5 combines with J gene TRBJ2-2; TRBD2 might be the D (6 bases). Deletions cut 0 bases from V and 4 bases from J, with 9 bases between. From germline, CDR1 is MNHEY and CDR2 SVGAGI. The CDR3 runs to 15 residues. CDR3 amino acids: CASSYSRRGTGELFF. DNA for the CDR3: TGTGCCAGCAGTTACTCTCGGCGGGGCACCGGGGAGCTGTTTTTT.

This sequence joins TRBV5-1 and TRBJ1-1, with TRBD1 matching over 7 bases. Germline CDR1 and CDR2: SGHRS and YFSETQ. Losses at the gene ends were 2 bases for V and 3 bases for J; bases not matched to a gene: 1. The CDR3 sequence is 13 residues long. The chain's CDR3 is CASSFGTDTEAFF. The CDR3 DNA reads TGCGCCAGCAGCTTTGGGACAGACACTGAAGCTTTCTTT.

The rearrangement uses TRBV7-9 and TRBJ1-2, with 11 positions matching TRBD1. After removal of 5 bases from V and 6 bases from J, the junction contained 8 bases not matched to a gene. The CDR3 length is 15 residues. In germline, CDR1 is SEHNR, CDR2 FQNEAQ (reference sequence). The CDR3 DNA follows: TGTGCCAGCAGCCTTGGACAGGGGGCGCTTCATGGCTACACCTTC. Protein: CASSLGQGALHGYTF.

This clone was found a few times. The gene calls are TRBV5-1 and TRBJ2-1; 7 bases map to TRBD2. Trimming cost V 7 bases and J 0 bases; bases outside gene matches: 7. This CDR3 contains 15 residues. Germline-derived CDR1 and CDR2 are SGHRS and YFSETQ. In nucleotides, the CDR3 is TGCGCCAGCGAGGCTAGCGGAGCCTCCTACAATGAGCAGTTCTTC. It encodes CASEASGASYNEQFF.

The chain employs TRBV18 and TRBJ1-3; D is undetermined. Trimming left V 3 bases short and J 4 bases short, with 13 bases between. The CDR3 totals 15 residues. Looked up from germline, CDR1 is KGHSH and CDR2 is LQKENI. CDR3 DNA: TGTGCCAGCTCACCCCGGGAGGGAGCAGGAAACACCATATATTTT. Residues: CASSPREGAGNTIYF.

CDR3 loop: CASSRDGLNSPLHF. As DNA, the CDR3 is TGTGCCAGCAGCCGCGACGGGCTAAATTCACCCCTCCACTTT. The gene calls are TRBV27 and TRBJ1-6; D is uncertain. V lost 6 bases and J lost 7, with 13 bases in between. The CDR3 is made up of 14 amino acids. CDR1 is MNHEY, CDR2 SMNVEV, per germline (reference sequence).

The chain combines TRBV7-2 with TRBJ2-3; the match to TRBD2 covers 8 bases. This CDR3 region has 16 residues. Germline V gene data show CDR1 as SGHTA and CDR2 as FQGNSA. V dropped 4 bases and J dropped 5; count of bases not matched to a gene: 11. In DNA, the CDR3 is TGTGCCAGCAGCTCAGGTGGAGCGGGAGTTATAGATACGCAGTATTTT. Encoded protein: CASSSGGAGVIDTQYF.

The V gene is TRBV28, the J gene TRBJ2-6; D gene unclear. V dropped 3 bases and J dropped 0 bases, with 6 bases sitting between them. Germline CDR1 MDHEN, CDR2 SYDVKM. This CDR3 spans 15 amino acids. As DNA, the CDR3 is TGTGCCAGCAGTTTTCGAGGCTCTGGGGCCAACGTCCTGACTTTC. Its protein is CASSFRGSGANVLTF.

CDR3: CASSPGEETQYF. CDR3 coding DNA: TGTGCCAGCTCACCAGGGGAGGAGACCCAGTACTTC. The gene calls are TRBV18 and TRBJ2-5, with a weak D call TRBD2 (5 bases). Germline loops: CDR1 KGHSH, CDR2 LQKENI. The ends were cut back, 2 bases at V and 5 bases at J, with 6 bases in the middle. The CDR3 runs 12 residues.